The T cell receptor beta chain described here comes from a study of T cell responses to AZD1222 COVID-19 vaccine. Study-wide background: Second-dose groups at about 4 or about 12 weeks were pooled.

A note on this clone: What it binds is unknown.

Overall study findings and caveats: Nearly half of the spike-specific TCRs reportedly recognize variant regions that carry no mutations. Repertoires were sampled only after the peak T cell response. Donors, mostly white British, included more females; clonal diversity was possibly underestimated.

Measured with immunoSEQ multiplex PCR; TCRdb has only the in-frame clones, and not every one. The sample yields around 78,000 clones, roughly 90% seen once. The sequencing here drew on peripheral blood, taken on day 0 of AZD1222 vaccination. The sequence was obtained from an adult in good health.

Here the CDR3 DNA reads TGTGCCAGCAGCTCGACTAGCGGCCTGGCAAATGAGCAGTTCTTC. Protein: CASSSTSGLANEQFF. The V and J genes are TRBV11-2 and TRBJ2-1, with 9 positions matching TRBD2. This CDR3 has 15 amino acids. Germline lookup yields CDR1 SGHAT and CDR2 FQNNGV. V shed 4 bases, J shed 7 bases, and the junction held 8 bases outside the gene matches.